Below are 11 T cell receptor beta chains sequenced from a single sample in a study of spatial heterogeneity in lung cancer. Noted time point: blood at routine non-recurrence follow-up after resection. No cell sorting; template was whole RNA from tumor, lung tissue or PBMC. TCRdb reanalysed the 5' RACE reads using MiXCR and keeps one entry per CDR3 protein. Among some 110,000 distinct CDR3 sequences listed, 12% were seen once. The input for sequencing was PBMCs, taken at follow-up. The receptor source for this set is a male donor with early-stage non-small cell lung cancer.

This clonotype was seen many times. The CDR3 DNA is TGCGCCAGCAGCCATGTCGCGGGGCAGGCAGAGACCCAGTACTTC. As protein: CASSHVAGQAETQYF. The chain joins TRBV4-1 to TRBJ2-5; D might be TRBD2 (6 bases). The V end lost 3 bases, the J end lost 4 bases, and 15 bases lay between the germline ends. This CDR3 spans 15 amino acids. CDR1 MGHRA and CDR2 YSYEKL come from the germline V gene.

This clonotype occurred many times. The chain uses TRBV20-1 and TRBJ1-2; 7 bases map to TRBD1. This CDR3 is built from 13 residues. The germline CDR1 and CDR2 sequences are DFQATT and SNEGSKA (reference sequence). The V segment lost 6 bases and the J segment 2 bases; nucleotides outside the gene matches: 6. CDR3 nucleotides: TGCAGTGCCCAAGGCAGGGGGAACTATGGCTACACCTTC. Encoded protein: CSAQGRGNYGYTF.

This clonotype was seen a handful of times. The junction departs from germline at one end; a sequencing error may be responsible. The chain couples TRBV7-7 to TRBJ2-5; D unclear. The CDR3 length is 14 residues. The germline CDR1 and CDR2 sequences are SSHAT and FNYEAQ (reference sequence). The CDR3 sequence is CASSLGGPKETQYF. Written as DNA, the CDR3 is TGTGCTAGCAGCTTAGGTGGACCGAAAGAGACCCAGTACTTC.

The table lists this clonotype with many counts. CDR3 protein: CASSFTSNTEAFF. As DNA, the CDR3 is TGTGCCAGCAGTTTCACGAGTAACACTGAAGCTTTCTTT. The chain is built from TRBV12-3 or TRBV12-4 and TRBJ1-1; no clear D. CDR3 size: 13 residues. The germline V and J ends were trimmed by 3 bases and 2 bases, with 7 bases remaining between them.

The chain couples TRBV4-2 to TRBJ2-1, with D perhaps matching TRBD2 (5 bases). Trimming pared 0 bases from V and 1 base from J, leaving 13 bases between. CDR3 size: 17 residues. CDR1 and CDR2 (germline): LGHNA, YNFKEQ. The CDR3 spells CASSQDTRRGSYNEQFF. The CDR3 DNA reads TGTGCCAGCAGCCAAGATACCCGAAGAGGGTCCTACAATGAGCAGTTCTTC.

The genes are TRBV4-2 and TRBJ1-2, with D possibly matching TRBD1 (5 bases). V gave up 0 bases and J gave up 4 bases, with 12 bases separating them. This CDR3 region has 15 residues. Germline values: CDR1 LGHNA, CDR2 YNFKEQ. The CDR3 sequence: CASSQDGQGLYGYTF. In DNA, the CDR3 is TGTGCCAGCAGCCAAGATGGCCAGGGCCTCTATGGCTACACCTTC.

The table lists this clonotype with a few counts. The chain couples TRBV12-3 or TRBV12-4 to TRBJ2-1; D is ambiguous. CDR3 length: 12 residues. V was shortened by 6 bases and J by 8 bases, with 11 bases between the two germline ends. The CDR3 loop reads CASSFRSHEQFF. The DNA for the CDR3 is TGTGCCAGCAGCTTCCGAAGCCATGAGCAGTTCTTC.

In its sample, this clonotype was seen many times. V usage is TRBV7-6 and J usage is TRBJ1-4; D may be TRBD1 (6 bases). Germline CDR1 SGHVS, CDR2 FNYEAQ. The CDR3 loop spans 17 amino acids. V was shortened by 3 bases and J by 1 base, with 15 bases between the two germline ends. In DNA form, the CDR3 reads TGTGCCAGCAGCTTCCTTGCAGGGGTGGGAACTAATGAAAAACTGTTTTTT. Translating gives CASSFLAGVGTNEKLFF.

This clonotype was seen more than once but under ten times. The rearrangement uses TRBV20-1 and TRBJ1-6, with TRBD1 identical over 11 bases. The CDR3 is 15 residues long. Germline loops: CDR1 DFQATT, CDR2 SNEGSKA (reference sequence). Trimming removed 5 bases from V and 7 bases from J; junction bases left unmatched: 7. CDR3 coding DNA: TGCAGTGCTTTGGGACAGGGGGTTGTAAATTCACCCCTCCACTTT. Translating it yields CSALGQGVVNSPLHF.

The V gene is TRBV5-1, the J gene TRBJ1-2, with D maybe TRBD1 (5 bases). V gave up 0 bases and J gave up 13 bases, with 13 bases separating them. Germline CDR1 reads SGHRS; CDR2 reads YFSETQ. The CDR3 runs to 12 residues. The CDR3 DNA reads as TGCGCCAGCAGCTTGGCCAACGGGGGTCTCACCTTC. Encoded protein: CASSLANGGLTF. Full variable domain (missing parts from reference TRBV5-1 and TRBJ1-2): KAGVTQTPRYLIKTRGQQVTLSCSPISGHRSVSWYQQTPGQGLQFLFEYFSETQRNKGNFPGRFSGRQFSNSRSEMNVSTLELGDSALYLCASSLANGGLTFGSGTRLTVV.

There are a few counts of this clonotype. V and J are TRBV6-5 and TRBJ1-2; D is ambiguous. Deletions cut 7 bases from V and 2 bases from J, with 11 bases between. Germline lookup yields CDR1 MNHEY and CDR2 SVGAGI. This CDR3 region has 13 residues. As DNA, the CDR3 is TGTGCCAGCAAGCAAGACATAAACTATGGCTACACCTTC. It translates to CASKQDINYGYTF.